The source of this T cell receptor beta chain is a study of immune characterization of retroperitoneal liposarcoma. This CDR3 comprises 13 residues. In germline, CDR1 is MNHNY, CDR2 SVGAGI (reference sequence). Trimming shortened V by 2 bases and J by 1 base, and 5 bases separated the two germline ends. MiXCR, applied by TCRdb to the PCR reads, yields one record per CDR3 protein. This sample has roughly 9,300 distinct CDR3 sequences; around a third occur once, and the top ten carry 10%. Sequencing used tumor tissue. The chain carries TRBV6-6 and TRBJ1-1; the D is unclear. The TCR originated in a female donor with retroperitoneal liposarcoma. Here the CDR3 reads CASSYEANTEAFF. The DNA of the CDR3 is TGTGCCAGCAGTTACGAGGCGAACACTGAAGCTTTCTTT.